This is a list of T cell receptor beta chains from one sample in a study of CD8+ T cells in alopecia areata. The assay was immunoSEQ multiplex PCR, and TCRdb's table has in-frame clones only and misses some. Of 190,000 or so clones listed, about 60% were seen once; the top ten hold around 13%. This specimen was CD8+ T cells sorted from blood, taken at week 24, from a patient treated with tofacitinib. These receptors were collected from a human donor with alopecia areata. CDR3s include the opening cysteine and the closing phenylalanine or tryptophan. D genes are given only for firm matches. Clone size is not always given. Where it is, it says once, few, many or a class for expanded clones.

abundance: NA; d_gene: NA; v_gene: TRBV27; j_gene: TRBJ2-7; CDR3nt: TGTGCCAGCAGTTTATTAGGGGGGAGCTCCTACGAGCAGTACTTC; CDR3aa: CASSLLGGSSYEQYF
abundance: NA; d_gene: TRBD1; v_gene: TRBV5-1; j_gene: TRBJ2-7; CDR3nt: TGCGCCAGCAGAGACAGGGAGGAGCAGTACTTC; CDR3aa: CASRDREEQYF
abundance: NA; d_gene: NA; v_gene: TRBV25-1; j_gene: TRBJ1-5; CDR3nt: TGTGCCAGCAGTCCGGGGGGACTCCAGCCCCAGCATTTT; CDR3aa: CASSPGGLQPQHF
abundance: NA; d_gene: NA; v_gene: TRBV6-6; j_gene: TRBJ2-5; CDR3nt: TGTGCCAGCAGGGGGGAGACCCAGTACTTC; CDR3aa: CASRGETQYF
abundance: NA; d_gene: TRBD1; v_gene: TRBV7-3; j_gene: TRBJ2-3; CDR3nt: TGTGCCAGCAGCCTCACGGGGACAGCGACAGATACGCAGTATTTT; CDR3aa: CASSLTGTATDTQYF
abundance: few; d_gene: NA; v_gene: TRBV29-1; j_gene: TRBJ2-1; CDR3nt: TGCAGCGCACCTACCAGCTCCTACAATGAGCAGTTCTTC; CDR3aa: CSAPTSSYNEQFF
abundance: few; d_gene: TRBD2; v_gene: TRBV14; j_gene: TRBJ2-2; CDR3nt: TGTGCCAGCAGCCAAGTTTCTAGCGGGGCGTTTAGCACCGGGGAGCTGTTTTTT; CDR3aa: CASSQVSSGAFSTGELFF
abundance: NA; d_gene: NA; v_gene: TRBV29-1; j_gene: TRBJ2-2; CDR3nt: TGCAGCGTTGATGAAGGGGAGCTGTTTTTT; CDR3aa: CSVDEGELFF
abundance: NA; d_gene: NA; v_gene: TRBV27; j_gene: TRBJ2-4; CDR3nt: TGTGCCAGCAGGGCCCAGAGGGCCGTAAACATTCAGTACTTC; CDR3aa: CASRAQRAVNIQYF
abundance: NA; d_gene: TRBD2; v_gene: TRBV7-9; j_gene: TRBJ2-4; CDR3nt: TGTGCCAGCAGCGCCCTCAGCGGGGAGATCATTCAGTACTTC; CDR3aa: CASSALSGEIIQYF
abundance: few; d_gene: NA; v_gene: TRBV13; j_gene: TRBJ2-7; CDR3nt: TGTGCCAGCAGTTCTGGCTACGAGCAGTACTTC; CDR3aa: CASSSGYEQYF
abundance: few; d_gene: NA; v_gene: TRBV19; j_gene: TRBJ2-1; CDR3nt: TGTGCCAGTAGTATAAGCAGGAATGAGCAGTTCTTC; CDR3aa: CASSISRNEQFF